These 2 T cell receptor beta chains were all obtained from the same sample, sequenced in a study of T cell responses to AZD1222 COVID-19 vaccine. The repertoire was sequenced with immunoSEQ multiplex PCR; TCRdb's copy has only in-frame clones and lacks some. Here the sample spans 70,000 to 75,000 clones, around nine tenths being singletons. Source: peripheral blood, taken 28 days after the second AZD1222 dose. The receptors were gathered from an adult who received the AZD1222 COVID-19 vaccine.

This rearrangement joins TRBV6-1 to TRBJ1-4; D might be TRBD1 (6 bases). Trimming pared 3 bases from V and 0 bases from J, leaving 17 bases between. This CDR3 region has 18 residues. The germline gives CDR1 MNHNS, CDR2 SASEGT. This chain's CDR3 is CASSEYGQSVATNEKLFF. Here the CDR3 DNA reads TGTGCCAGCAGTGAGTATGGACAGAGCGTTGCAACTAATGAAAAACTGTTTTTT.

V and J are TRBV3-1 (or the pseudogene TRBV3-2) and TRBJ2-7; 9 bases match TRBD1. The CDR3 is 14 amino acids. The germline V gene encodes CDR1 LGHDT and CDR2 YNNKEL (reference sequence). The junction had 3 bases not matched to a gene; V was cut back by 3 bases and J by 3 bases. Written as DNA, the CDR3 is TGTGCCAGCAGCCAGGGACAGGGAGGCTACGAGCAGTACTTC. This codes for CASSQGQGGYEQYF.